Given below is one TCR beta chain in context. Its antigen is not known. The data were taken from a study of Ad26.COV2.S vaccination and SARS-CoV-2 variants. Profiling relied on immunoSEQ multiplex PCR, and the TCRdb table lists in-frame clones only, not all of them. In the table there are about 180,000 clones, roughly 87% of which are singletons. Study-wide results and caveats: Comparability of non-spike TCR breadth was observed across vaccine and placebo recipients.

This receptor was identified in a human donor who had recovered from COVID-19. This material consisted of peripheral blood, taken after recovery from COVID-19.

The CDR3 DNA reads as TGTGCGCTACGGAACGAGCAGTACTTC. Residues: CALRNEQYF. The chain combines TRBV24-1 with TRBJ2-7, with unresolved D. Germline lookup yields CDR1 KGHDR and CDR2 SFDVKD. This CDR3 has 9 amino acids.